The next 20 T cell receptor beta chains were all read from a single sample in a study of blood T cell dynamics during melanoma immunotherapy. Method: immunoSEQ multiplex PCR; TCRdb's copy keeps in-frame clones and lacks some. The sample holds about 4,800 clones, 70% to 90% seen once. The sample's time point: pre-treatment baseline. The sample in question was blood, obtained from a patient treated with checkpoint blockade. Receptor source: a human donor with melanoma.

The chain combines TRBV11-3 with TRBJ1-1; perhaps TRBD1 as D (5 bases). The CDR3 extends over 15 amino acids. The germline V and J ends were trimmed by 0 bases and 1 base, with 9 bases remaining between them. Germline-derived CDR1 and CDR2 are SGHNT and YENEEA. The DNA for the CDR3 is TGTGCCAGCAGCTTAGATCCAGGGAGGAACACTGAAGCTTTCTTT. The encoded protein is CASSLDPGRNTEAFF.

The chain joins TRBV6-1 to TRBJ1-2; D call uncertain. CDR1 is MNHNS and CDR2 is SASEGT in the germline V gene. The CDR3 loop spans 13 amino acids. The ends were cut back, 3 bases at V and 7 bases at J, with 12 bases in the middle. This CDR3 is CASSEEYLRGYTF. CDR3 nucleotide sequence: TGTGCCAGCAGTGAGGAGTATTTACGTGGCTACACCTTC.

The chain has TRBV28 and TRBJ1-1, with no clear D. V lost 4 bases and J lost 11, with 11 bases in between. This CDR3 region has 11 residues. Germline CDR1 MDHEN, CDR2 SYDVKM. CDR3: CASSSYIGAFF. CDR3 DNA sequence: TGTGCCAGCAGTTCATATATTGGGGCTTTCTTT.

V is TRBV7-2 and J is TRBJ1-2, with TRBD1 matching over 9 bases. Germline-derived CDR1 and CDR2 are SGHTA and FQGNSA. V trimming: 4 bases; J trimming: 4 bases; junction bases outside the gene matches: 1. The CDR3 consists of 13 residues. CDR3 nucleotides: TGTGCCAGCAGCTCGGGACAGGGCTATGGCTACACCTTC. The encoded protein is CASSSGQGYGYTF.

The genes are TRBV5-6 and TRBJ2-4; D ambiguous. The CDR3 is made up of 15 amino acids. The V gene lost 1 base and the J gene lost 8 bases, with 16 bases spanning the gap. Per germline, CDR1 SGHDT and CDR2 YYEEEE. CDR3 residues: CASSLRRRGQDIQYF. CDR3 in DNA: TGTGCCAGCAGCTTGCGGCGCCGAGGCCAAGACATTCAGTACTTC.

This chain uses TRBV28 with TRBJ1-5; TRBD1 matches 12 bases. Looked up from germline, CDR1 is MDHEN and CDR2 is SYDVKM. The CDR3 loop spans 16 amino acids. The V gene end was trimmed by 4 bases and the J gene end by 11 bases; junction bases not matched to a gene: 12. CDR3: CASSSPPGTGGRTQHF. The CDR3 DNA is TGTGCCAGCAGTTCCCCTCCTGGGACAGGGGGCCGAACCCAGCATTTT.

V usage is TRBV15 and J usage is TRBJ2-1; D not resolved. V was cut by 0 bases and J by 7 bases, with 16 bases left in between. Germline V gene lookup returns CDR1 LNHNV and CDR2 YYDKDF (reference sequence). The length of the CDR3 is 16 residues. Here the CDR3 reads CATSRDGSFGGNEQFF. The CDR3 DNA is TGTGCCACCAGCAGAGATGGTAGCTTCGGTGGGAATGAGCAGTTCTTC.

The chain couples TRBV27 to TRBJ2-5; D is ambiguous. With the DNA end fitting TRBJ2-7 better, the J assignment may be wrong. Germline V gene data show CDR1 as MNHEY and CDR2 as SMNVEV (reference sequence). CDR3 length equals 13 residues. The CDR3 is CASSSINTYEQYF. The CDR3, as DNA: TGTGCCAGCAGTTCGATCAACACCTACGAGCAGTACTTC.

This chain connects TRBV4-2 to TRBJ1-1; D gene unclear. This CDR3 is built from 13 residues. Trimming took 1 base from V and 1 from J, leaving 4 bases between them. Germline values: CDR1 LGHNA, CDR2 YNFKEQ. The CDR3 DNA reads as TGTGCCAGCAGCCAAGTCGAGAACACTGAAGCTTTCTTT. This sequence encodes CASSQVENTEAFF.

The J gene is TRBJ2-1, the V gene TRBV10-3; 7 bases are shared with TRBD2. The CDR3 extends over 14 amino acids. Unmatched junction bases numbered 10, after V lost 7 bases and J lost 7 bases. Per germline, CDR1 ENHRY and CDR2 SYGVKD. The CDR3 DNA reads as TGTGCCATCAAGGCAGGGACTACAATGAATGAGCAGTTCTTC. Translating it yields CAIKAGTTMNEQFF.

This sequence joins TRBV19 and TRBJ2-1; 9 nucleotides line up with TRBD2. J gave up 7 bases and V 8 bases, and 18 bases lay outside the gene matches. Germline V lookup: CDR1 LNHDA, CDR2 SQIVND (reference sequence). This CDR3 contains 17 residues. The CDR3 sequence: CASSVRASGNGGNEQFF. DNA for the CDR3: TGTGCCAGTTCGGTCAGGGCTAGCGGGAACGGTGGAAATGAGCAGTTCTTC. Full variable domain (outside the CDR3, taken from reference TRBV19 and TRBJ2-1): DGGITQSPKYLFRKEGQNVTLSCEQNLNHDAMYWYRQDPGQGLRLIYYSQIVNDFQKGDIAEGYSVSREKKESFPLTVTSAQKNPTAFYLCASSVRASGNGGNEQFFGPGTRLTVL.

The rearrangement uses TRBV5-1 and TRBJ1-5; D is perhaps TRBD1 (6 bases). V shed 1 base and J shed 8 bases, with 13 bases lying between them. The CDR3 length is 14 residues. CDR1 is SGHRS, CDR2 YFSETQ, per germline. Here the CDR3 DNA reads TGCGCCAGCAGCTTGAACGGGGGCAAGAAGCCCCAGCATTTT. Translation gives CASSLNGGKKPQHF.

The V and J genes are TRBV28 and TRBJ2-5; D possibly matches TRBD1 or TRBD2 (7 bases each). CDR1 and CDR2 (germline): MDHEN, SYDVKM. Trimming took off 4 bases at V and 5 bases at J, with 14 bases between the two ends. The CDR3 sequence is 14 residues long. CDR3 nucleotide sequence: TGTGCCAGCAGTTACAGGGGAGGGGAGGAGACCCAGTACTTC. Amino acids: CASSYRGGEETQYF.

The genes are TRBV16 and TRBJ2-1; tentatively, D is TRBD1 or TRBD2 (5 bases each). The ends were cut back, 7 bases at V and 1 base at J, with 14 bases in the middle. Germline values: CDR1 KGHSY, CDR2 FQNENV. CDR3 length equals 15 residues. The CDR3 reads CASTEGTVSYNEQFF. DNA of the CDR3: TGTGCCAGCACAGAAGGGACGGTGTCCTACAATGAGCAGTTCTTC.

The chain combines TRBV6-1 with TRBJ1-6, with 7 bases matching TRBD1. The CDR3 totals 14 residues. Germline V gene sequence: CDR1 MNHNS, CDR2 SASEGT. V was pared by 8 bases and J by 7 bases, with 8 bases of the junction left unmatched. DNA of the CDR3: TGTGCCAGCGGCGTAACAGGGGTAAATTCACCCCTCCACTTT. As protein: CASGVTGVNSPLHF.

The rearrangement joins TRBV11-2 to TRBJ2-1; D unresolved. There are 14 residues in the CDR3. In germline, CDR1 is SGHAT, CDR2 FQNNGV. V was trimmed by 1 base and J by 6 bases, leaving 10 bases between them. For the CDR3, the DNA is TGTGCCAGCAGCTTAGTCGGACCGATCAATGAGCAGTTCTTC. Amino acids: CASSLVGPINEQFF.

This clone was detected only once. The rearrangement joins TRBV4-1 to TRBJ2-2; 13 nucleotides agree with TRBD2. This CDR3 spans 17 amino acids. Trimming removed 0 bases from V and 5 bases from J; junction bases left unmatched: 3. Germline CDR1 reads MGHRA; CDR2 reads YSYEKL. The CDR3 coding sequence is TGCGCCAGCAGCCAAGAACTAGCGGGAGGGCAAACCGGGGAGCTGTTTTTT. Amino acids: CASSQELAGGQTGELFF.

The gene calls are TRBV14 and TRBJ2-5, with 8 bases identical to TRBD1. This CDR3 contains 16 residues. J lost 7 bases, V lost 2 bases, and 12 bases had no gene match. From germline, CDR1 is SGHDN and CDR2 FVKESK. The CDR3: CASSQKKTGGSGTQYF. The CDR3 DNA sequence: TGTGCCAGCAGCCAAAAAAAAACAGGGGGTTCTGGGACCCAGTACTTC.

This clone showed up just once. The rearrangement joins TRBV12-5 to TRBJ2-2, with D perhaps being TRBD1 or TRBD2 (6 bases each). The V end was cut by 9 bases, the J end by 2 bases, with 13 bases between. This CDR3 has 14 amino acids. Germline CDR1 and CDR2: LGHNT and FRNRAP. In DNA, the CDR3 is TGTGCTAGCCGCGGGACACCTAACACCGGGGAGCTGTTTTTT. Protein: CASRGTPNTGELFF.

The chain has TRBV7-9 and TRBJ1-1; tentatively, D is TRBD1 (5 bases). The CDR3 sequence is 16 residues long. Per the germline V gene, CDR1 is SEHNR and CDR2 is FQNEAQ (reference sequence). V gave up 5 bases and J gave up 5 bases, with 21 bases separating them. The CDR3 sequence: CASSNAGQGVGTEAFF. The DNA of the CDR3 is TGTGCCAGCAGCAACGCGGGTCAGGGAGTAGGGACTGAAGCTTTCTTT.